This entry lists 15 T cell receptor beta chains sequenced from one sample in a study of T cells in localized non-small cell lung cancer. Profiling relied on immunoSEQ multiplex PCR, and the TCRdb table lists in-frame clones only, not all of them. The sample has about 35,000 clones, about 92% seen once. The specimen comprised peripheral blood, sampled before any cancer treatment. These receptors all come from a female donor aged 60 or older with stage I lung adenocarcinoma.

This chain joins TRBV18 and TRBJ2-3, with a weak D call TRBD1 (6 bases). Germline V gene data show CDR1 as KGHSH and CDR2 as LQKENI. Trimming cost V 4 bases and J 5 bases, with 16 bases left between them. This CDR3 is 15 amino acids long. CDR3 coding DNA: TGTGCCAGCTCACTAGAGATGGGGGCCGGAGATACGCAGTATTTT. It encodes CASSLEMGAGDTQYF.

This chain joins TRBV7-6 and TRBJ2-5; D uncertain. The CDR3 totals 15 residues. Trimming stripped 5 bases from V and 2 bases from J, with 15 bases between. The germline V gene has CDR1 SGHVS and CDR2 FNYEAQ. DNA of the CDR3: TGTGCCAGCAGCATTAATTACCGGATACAAGAGACCCAGTACTTC. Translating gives CASSINYRIQETQYF.

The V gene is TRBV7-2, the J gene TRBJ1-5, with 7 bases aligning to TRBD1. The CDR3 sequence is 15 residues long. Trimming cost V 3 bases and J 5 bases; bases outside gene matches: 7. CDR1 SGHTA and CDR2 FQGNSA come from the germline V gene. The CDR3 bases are TGTGCCAGCAGCTTCAGAGGGGGCGCGGATCAGCCCCAGCATTTT. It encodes CASSFRGGADQPQHF. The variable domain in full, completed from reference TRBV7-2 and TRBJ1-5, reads GAGVSQSPSNKVTEKGKDVELRCDPISGHTALYWYRQSLGQGLEFLIYFQGNSAPDKSGLPSDRFSAERTGGSVSTLTIQRTQQEDSAVYLCASSFRGGADQPQHFGDGTRLSIL.

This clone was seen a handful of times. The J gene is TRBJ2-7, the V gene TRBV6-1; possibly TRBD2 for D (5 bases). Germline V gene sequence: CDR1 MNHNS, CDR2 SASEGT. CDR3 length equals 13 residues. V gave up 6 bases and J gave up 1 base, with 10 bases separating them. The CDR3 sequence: CASREGPSYEQYF. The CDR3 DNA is TGTGCCAGCAGAGAGGGTCCGTCCTACGAGCAGTACTTC.

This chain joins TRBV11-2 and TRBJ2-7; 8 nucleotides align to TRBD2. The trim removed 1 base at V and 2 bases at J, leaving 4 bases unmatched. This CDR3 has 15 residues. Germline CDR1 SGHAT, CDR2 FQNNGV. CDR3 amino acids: CASSLVPGGPYEQYF. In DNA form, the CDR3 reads TGTGCCAGCAGCTTAGTACCGGGGGGGCCCTACGAGCAGTACTTC.

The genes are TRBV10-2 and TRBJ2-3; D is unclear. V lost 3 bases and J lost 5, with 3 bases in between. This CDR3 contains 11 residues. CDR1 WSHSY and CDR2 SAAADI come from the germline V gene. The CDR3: CASSDLDTQYF. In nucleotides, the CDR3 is TGCGCCAGCAGTGATCTAGATACGCAGTATTTT.

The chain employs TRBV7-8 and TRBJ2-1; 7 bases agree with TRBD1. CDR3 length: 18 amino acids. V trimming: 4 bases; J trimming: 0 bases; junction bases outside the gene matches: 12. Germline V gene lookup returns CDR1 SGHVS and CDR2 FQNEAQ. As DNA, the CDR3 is TGTGCCAGCAGCTATGGACAGGAATCCTTCCCCTCCTACAATGAGCAGTTCTTC. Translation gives CASSYGQESFPSYNEQFF.

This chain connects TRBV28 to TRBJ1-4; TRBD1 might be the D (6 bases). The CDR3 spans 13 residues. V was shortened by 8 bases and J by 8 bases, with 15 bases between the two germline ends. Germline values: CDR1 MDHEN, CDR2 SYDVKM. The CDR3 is CASGGGVAEKLFF. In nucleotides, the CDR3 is TGTGCCAGCGGAGGGGGGGTAGCAGAAAAACTGTTTTTT.

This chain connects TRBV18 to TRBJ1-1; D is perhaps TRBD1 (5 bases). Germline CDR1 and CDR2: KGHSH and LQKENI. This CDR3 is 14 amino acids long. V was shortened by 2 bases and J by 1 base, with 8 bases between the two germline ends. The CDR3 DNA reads TGTGCCAGCTCACCAACCCAGGGGAACACTGAAGCTTTCTTT. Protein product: CASSPTQGNTEAFF. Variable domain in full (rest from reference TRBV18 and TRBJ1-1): NAGVMQNPRHLVRRRGQEARLRCSPMKGHSHVYWYRQLPEEGLKFMVYLQKENIIDESGMPKERFSAEFPKEGPSILRIQQVVRGDSAAYFCASSPTQGNTEAFFGQGTRLTVV.

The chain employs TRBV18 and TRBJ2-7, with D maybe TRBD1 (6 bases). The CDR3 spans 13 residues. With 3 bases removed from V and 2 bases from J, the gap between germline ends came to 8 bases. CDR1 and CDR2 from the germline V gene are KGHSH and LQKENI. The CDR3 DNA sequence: TGTGCCAGCTCACCTAGGGACACCTACGAGCAGTACTTC. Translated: CASSPRDTYEQYF.

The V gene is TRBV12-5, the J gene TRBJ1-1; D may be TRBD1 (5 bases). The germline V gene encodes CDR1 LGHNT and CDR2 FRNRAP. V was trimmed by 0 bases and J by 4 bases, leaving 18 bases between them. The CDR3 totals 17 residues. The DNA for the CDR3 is TGTGCTAGTGGTTTGGTACTTGGGCAGGGTGTAGGCACTGAAGCTTTCTTT. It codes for CASGLVLGQGVGTEAFF. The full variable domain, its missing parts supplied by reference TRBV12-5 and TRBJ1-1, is DARVTQTPRHKVTEMGQEVTMRCQPILGHNTVFWYRQTMMQGLELLAYFRNRAPLDDSGMPKDRFSAEMPDATLATLKIQPSEPRDSAVYFCASGLVLGQGVGTEAFFGQGTRLTVV.

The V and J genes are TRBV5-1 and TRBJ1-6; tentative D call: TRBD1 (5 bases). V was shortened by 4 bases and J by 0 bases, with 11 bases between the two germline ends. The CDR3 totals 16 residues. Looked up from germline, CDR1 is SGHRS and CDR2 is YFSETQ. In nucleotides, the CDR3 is TGCGCCAGCAGCCTGGACACTAGCTCCTATAATTCACCCCTCCACTTT. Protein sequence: CASSLDTSSYNSPLHF. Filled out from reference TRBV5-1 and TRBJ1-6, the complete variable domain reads KAGVTQTPRYLIKTRGQQVTLSCSPISGHRSVSWYQQTPGQGLQFLFEYFSETQRNKGNFPGRFSGRQFSNSRSEMNVSTLELGDSALYLCASSLDTSSYNSPLHFGNGTRLTVT.

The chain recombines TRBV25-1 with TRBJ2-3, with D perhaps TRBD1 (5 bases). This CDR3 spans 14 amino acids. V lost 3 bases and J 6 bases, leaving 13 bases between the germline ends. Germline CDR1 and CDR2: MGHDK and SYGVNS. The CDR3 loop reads CASSDREPSDTQYF. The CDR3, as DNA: TGTGCCAGCAGTGACAGGGAACCCTCGGATACGCAGTATTTT. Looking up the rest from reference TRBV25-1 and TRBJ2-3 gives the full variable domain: EADIYQTPRYLVIGTGKKITLECSQTMGHDKMYWYQQDPGMELHLIHYSYGVNSTEKGDLSSESTVSRIRTEHFPLTLESARPSHTSQYLCASSDREPSDTQYFGPGTRLTVL.

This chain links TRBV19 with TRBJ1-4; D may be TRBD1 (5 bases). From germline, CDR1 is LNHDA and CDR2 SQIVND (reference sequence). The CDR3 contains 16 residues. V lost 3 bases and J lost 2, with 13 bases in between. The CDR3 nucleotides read TGTGCCAGTAGTATGACAGCTTTAGAGACTAATGAAAAACTGTTTTTT. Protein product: CASSMTALETNEKLFF.

CDR3 nucleotides: TGTGCCTGGAGTGTTGGTCGTTCGCGGGGACGGTACGAGCAGTACTTC. Translating gives CAWSVGRSRGRYEQYF. The V and J genes are TRBV30 and TRBJ2-7; maybe TRBD2 (6 bases). There are 16 residues in the CDR3. V lost 0 bases and J 4 bases, leaving 19 bases between the germline ends. Germline V gene data show CDR1 as GTSNPN and CDR2 as SVGIG (reference sequence).